Presented here are 10 T cell receptor beta chains from one specimen sequenced in a study of cytomegalovirus exposure and HLA in healthy donors. Amplification used 60 Vbeta primers and 13 Jbeta primers. Using immunoSEQ multiplex PCR, the repertoire was profiled, and TCRdb retains in-frame clones only, with some absent. The top ten clones hold around 2.7% of a sample with almost 85,000 clones, just under 80% of them seen once. Sequences were obtained from PBMCs. Receptors originate from a male donor in good health and CMV-seropositive.

For the CDR3, the DNA is TGTGCCAGCAGCTGGACAGGGCGTTGGGATACGCAGTATTTT. This translates into CASSWTGRWDTQYF. J is TRBJ2-3 and V is TRBV5-6; 8 bases line up with TRBD1. This CDR3 contains 14 residues. V was clipped by 3 bases and J by 6 bases; unmatched bases: 6. Germline CDR1 is SGHDT and CDR2 is YYEEEE. Full variable domain (outside the CDR3, taken from reference TRBV5-6 and TRBJ2-3): DAGVTQSPTHLIKTRGQQVTLRCSPKSGHDTVSWYQQALGQGPQFIFQYYEEEERQRGNFPDRFSGHQFPNYSSELNVNALLLGDSALYLCASSWTGRWDTQYFGPGTRLTVL.

About this clone: The same CDR3 arises from other DNA sequences in this sample as well. The chain employs TRBV5-6 and TRBJ1-2; D not resolved. The germline V and J ends were trimmed by 3 bases and 4 bases, with 4 bases remaining between them. The CDR3 spans 11 residues. CDR1 and CDR2 from the germline V gene are SGHDT and YYEEEE. The CDR3 DNA reads as TGTGCCAGCAGCTCATCCTATGGCTACACCTTC. Its translation is CASSSSYGYTF. Using reference TRBV5-6 and TRBJ1-2 for the parts outside the CDR3, the full variable domain is DAGVTQSPTHLIKTRGQQVTLRCSPKSGHDTVSWYQQALGQGPQFIFQYYEEEERQRGNFPDRFSGHQFPNYSSELNVNALLLGDSALYLCASSSSYGYTFGSGTRLTVV.

The chain has TRBV2 and TRBJ1-2; a possible D gene is TRBD1 (6 bases). From germline, CDR1 is SNHLY and CDR2 FYNNEI. The V and J ends lost 6 bases and 0 bases respectively, with 11 bases between them. This CDR3 comprises 14 residues. The CDR3 nucleotides are TGTGCCAGCAGCCGGACAGATACTAACTATGGCTACACCTTC. Protein sequence: CASSRTDTNYGYTF.

The rearrangement links TRBV5-1 to TRBJ1-6; D call uncertain. Trimming stripped 0 bases from V and 14 bases from J, with 9 bases between. The CDR3 consists of 12 residues. From germline, CDR1 is SGHRS and CDR2 YFSETQ. The CDR3 spells CASSLEGGSLHF. The CDR3 DNA follows: TGCGCCAGCAGCTTGGAAGGAGGATCCCTCCACTTT.

Worth noting for this clone: A read error may account for a junction end that differs from germline. The rearrangement links TRBV29-1 to TRBJ2-7; D is undetermined. The CDR3 covers 11 residues. The germline gives CDR1 SQVTM, CDR2 ANQGSEA. The CDR3 nucleotides are TGCAGCGTTGGGTTAAACTACGGGCAGTACTTC. Translated, it gives CSVGLNYGQYF.

The chain carries TRBV5-4 and TRBJ2-7, with D possibly being TRBD1 (5 bases). Germline-derived CDR1 and CDR2 are SGHNT and YYREEE (reference sequence). V was trimmed by 0 bases and J by 5 bases, leaving 15 bases between them. The CDR3 contains 15 residues. CDR3 DNA: TGTGCCAGCAGCTTGGAGGGGCCGCGGTCGGACGAGCAGTACTTC. Protein product: CASSLEGPRSDEQYF.

The chain combines TRBV20-1 with TRBJ1-2, with D unclear. The germline V gene has CDR1 DFQATT and CDR2 SNEGSKA (reference sequence). V dropped 6 bases and J dropped 4 bases, with 9 bases sitting between them. The length of the CDR3 is 11 residues. The CDR3 is CSANRVYGYTF. CDR3 in DNA: TGCAGTGCCAATCGAGTCTATGGCTACACCTTC.

This rearrangement joins TRBV7-2 to TRBJ1-1, with 7 bases that match TRBD1. V lost 1 base, J lost 0 bases, and 8 bases stayed unmatched. Germline V lookup: CDR1 SGHTA, CDR2 FQGNSA. The CDR3 has 17 amino acids. The CDR3 DNA is TGTGCCAGCAGCTTAGTTTGGGACAGAATTCTGAACACTGAAGCTTTCTTT. It specifies CASSLVWDRILNTEAFF. Together with reference TRBV7-2 and TRBJ1-1, the CDR3 gives the full variable domain: GAGVSQSPSNKVTEKGKDVELRCDPISGHTALYWYRQSLGQGLEFLIYFQGNSAPDKSGLPSDRFSAERTGGSVSTLTIQRTQQEDSAVYLCASSLVWDRILNTEAFFGQGTRLTVV.

The chain couples TRBV19 to TRBJ2-1; 10 bases fit TRBD2. This CDR3 region has 14 residues. The trim removed 6 bases at V and 9 bases at J, leaving 8 bases unmatched. Germline V gives CDR1 LNHDA, CDR2 SQIVND (reference sequence). The DNA for the CDR3 is TGTGCCAGTAGGTTAGCGGGAGGATATACTGAGCAGTTCTTC. It yields the protein CASRLAGGYTEQFF.

This clone showed up just once. The genes are TRBV16 and TRBJ2-5, with D unresolved. CDR1 is KGHSY and CDR2 is FQNENV in the germline V gene. CDR3 length: 14 residues. V lost 0 bases and J 2 bases, leaving 7 bases between the germline ends. Written as DNA, the CDR3 is TGTGCCAGCAGCCAATCATCAGCGCAAGAGACCCAGTACTTC. Its translation is CASSQSSAQETQYF. The full variable domain, in which reference TRBV16 and TRBJ2-5 provide the parts outside the CDR3, is GEEVAQTPKHLVRGEGQKAKLYCAPIKGHSYVFWYQQVLKNEFKFLISFQNENVFDETGMPKERFSAKCLPNSPCSLEIQATKLEDSAVYFCASSQSSAQETQYFGPGTRLLVL.